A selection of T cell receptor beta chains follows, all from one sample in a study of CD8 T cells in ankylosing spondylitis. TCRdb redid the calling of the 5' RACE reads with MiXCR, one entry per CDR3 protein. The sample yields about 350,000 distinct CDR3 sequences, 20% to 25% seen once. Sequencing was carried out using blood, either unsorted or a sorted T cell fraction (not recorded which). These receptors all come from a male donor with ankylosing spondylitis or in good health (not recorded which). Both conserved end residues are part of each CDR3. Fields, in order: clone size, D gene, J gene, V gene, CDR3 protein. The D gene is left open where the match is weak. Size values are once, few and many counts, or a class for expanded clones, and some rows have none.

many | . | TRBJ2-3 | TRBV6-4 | CASSESPERTDTQYF
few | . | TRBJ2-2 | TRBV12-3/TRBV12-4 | CASLEGRTGELFF
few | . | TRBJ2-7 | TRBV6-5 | CASSSPGSEQYF
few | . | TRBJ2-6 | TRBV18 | CASSPSSRPSSWANVLTF
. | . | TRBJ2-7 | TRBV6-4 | CASSDRAPFYEQYF
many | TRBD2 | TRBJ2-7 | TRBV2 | CASSDGTSGPYEQYF
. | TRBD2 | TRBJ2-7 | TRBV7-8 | CASSPSGGEYEQYF
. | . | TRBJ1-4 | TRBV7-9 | CASSPPGGEKLFF
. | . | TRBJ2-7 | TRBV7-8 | CASSEMARGEQYF
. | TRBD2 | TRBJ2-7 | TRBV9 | CASSVAGTSGYEQYF
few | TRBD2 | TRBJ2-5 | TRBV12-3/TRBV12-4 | CASTPGLAGGQFQETQYF
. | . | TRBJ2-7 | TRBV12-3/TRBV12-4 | CASSWTLGQYEQYF
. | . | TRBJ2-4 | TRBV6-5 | CASSFLPEAGNIQYF
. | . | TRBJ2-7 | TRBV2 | CASSDHGGASYEQYF
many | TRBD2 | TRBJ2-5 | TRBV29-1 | CSVLPSGGVQETQYF
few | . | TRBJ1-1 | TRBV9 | CASSQGEGEAFF
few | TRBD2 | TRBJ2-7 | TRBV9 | CASSPSSGSLYEQYF
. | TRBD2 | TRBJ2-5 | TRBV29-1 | CSVEGGAEETQYF
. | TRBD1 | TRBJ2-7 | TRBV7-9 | CASSLPRDRGFYEQYF
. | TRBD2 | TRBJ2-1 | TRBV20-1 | CSARNPRLAGGLEQFF
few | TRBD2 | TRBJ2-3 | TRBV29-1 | CSARGLAFRTDTQYF
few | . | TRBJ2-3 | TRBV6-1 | CASSDTSGTDTQYF
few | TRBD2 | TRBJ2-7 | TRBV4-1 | CASSQGRTSSYEQYF
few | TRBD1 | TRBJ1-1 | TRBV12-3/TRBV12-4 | CASSFRTGNTEAFF
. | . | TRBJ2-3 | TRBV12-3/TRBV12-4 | CTSSLALKGPVNTDTQYF
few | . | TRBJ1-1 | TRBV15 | CATSSMATEAFF
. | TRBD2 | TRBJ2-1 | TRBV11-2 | CASSSLAGVHNEQFF
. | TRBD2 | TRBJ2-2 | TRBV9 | CASSVRAGGAGTGELFF
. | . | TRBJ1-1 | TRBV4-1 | CASSQDDLLSNTEAFF
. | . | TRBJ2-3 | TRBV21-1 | CASSKGGGGDTQYF
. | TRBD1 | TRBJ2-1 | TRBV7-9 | CASSFVRDRGGNEQFF
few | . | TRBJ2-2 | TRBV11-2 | CASTPGHLNTGELFF
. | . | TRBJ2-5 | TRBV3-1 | CASSSPRGGQEETQYF
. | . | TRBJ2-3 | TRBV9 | CASSVAGGVTDTQYF
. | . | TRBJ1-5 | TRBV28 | CASSPPRYNQPQHF
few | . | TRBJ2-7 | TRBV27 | CASGTLQGPSYEQYF
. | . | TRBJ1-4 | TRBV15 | CATSATAAQDEKLFF